Below, 24 T cell receptor beta chains from the same sample are listed, as sequenced in a study of blood T cell repertoires in COVID-19. The data were produced by immunoSEQ multiplex PCR, yet TCRdb's version contains in-frame clones alone and is incomplete. The profile shows 12,000 to 15,000 clones, around nine tenths of them singletons. The material sequenced was peripheral blood. The receptors here all came from a human donor in a cohort sampled during active COVID-19.

The V and J genes are TRBV5-4 and TRBJ2-7; 7 bases are a match to TRBD1. This CDR3 region has 13 residues. CDR1 and CDR2 (germline): SGHNT, YYREEE (reference sequence). The J segment lost 5 bases and the V segment lost 5 bases, leaving 7 bases of the junction unmatched. This CDR3 is CASRRQGSDEQYF. Written as DNA, the CDR3 is TGTGCCAGCAGGCGACAGGGATCCGACGAGCAGTACTTC.

The J gene is TRBJ2-5, the V gene TRBV7-3, with 14 bases fitting TRBD2. The CDR3 spans 15 residues. The V gene's germline CDR1 is SGHTA and CDR2 FQGTGA. V lost 5 bases and J lost 2; bases outside the gene matches: 1. The CDR3 sequence: CASSRLAGGQETQYF. The CDR3 region has the DNA TGTGCCAGCAGCCGACTAGCGGGGGGGCAAGAGACCCAGTACTTC.

The rearrangement links TRBV5-5 to TRBJ2-3; 9 bases align to TRBD2. This CDR3 region has 18 residues. Germline V gene lookup returns CDR1 SGHKS and CDR2 YYEKEE (reference sequence). J was trimmed by 0 bases and V by 0 bases; bases with no gene match: 8. CDR3 sequence: CASSLEARGGDSTDTQYF. CDR3 in DNA: TGTGCCAGCAGCTTGGAAGCCCGCGGGGGGGATAGCACAGATACGCAGTATTTT.

The chain couples TRBV3-1 (or the pseudogene TRBV3-2) to TRBJ2-7; weak D call: TRBD2 (6 bases). CDR1 and CDR2 from the germline V gene are LGHDT and YNNKEL (reference sequence). CDR3 size: 18 residues. V lost 0 bases and J lost 4, with 22 bases in between. The CDR3: CASSQDGGGQIYPYEQYF. The CDR3 DNA follows: TGTGCCAGCAGCCAAGACGGGGGTGGTCAAATCTATCCGTACGAGCAGTACTTC.

The chain recombines TRBV7-2 with TRBJ2-1; 9 bases fit TRBD2. With 6 bases clipped from V and 0 bases from J, the junction kept 3 bases outside the gene matches. CDR1 is SGHTA, CDR2 FQGNSA, per germline. This CDR3 spans 15 amino acids. Here the CDR3 reads CASRASGVSYNEQFF. The CDR3 DNA reads as TGTGCCAGCAGAGCTAGCGGGGTCTCCTACAATGAGCAGTTCTTC.

CDR3 DNA sequence: TGTGCCAGCAGCTTAGGGTTCCAGGGAAGGGCCCAGTACTTC. It codes for CASSLGFQGRAQYF. This chain links TRBV7-2 with TRBJ2-5; TRBD1 is a possible D gene (5 bases). Per germline, CDR1 SGHTA and CDR2 FQGNSA. The CDR3 consists of 14 residues. The ends were cut back, 1 base at V and 9 bases at J, with 15 bases in the middle.

The V and J genes are TRBV5-5 and TRBJ2-7, with 7 bases matching TRBD2. V dropped 1 base and J dropped 2; count of bases not matched to a gene: 6. CDR3 length equals 15 residues. The germline gives CDR1 SGHKS, CDR2 YYEKEE (reference sequence). In DNA, the CDR3 is TGTGCCAGCAGCTTGTTGGCGGGAGCTCCCTACGAGCAGTACTTC. This sequence encodes CASSLLAGAPYEQYF.

This chain joins TRBV4-2 and TRBJ2-3; 7 nucleotides align to TRBD2. The CDR3 is 14 residues long. The germline V gene encodes CDR1 LGHNA and CDR2 YNFKEQ. Trimming at V came to 5 bases and at J to 4 bases, leaving 6 bases not matched to a gene. The CDR3 spells CASSVAGRSDTQYF. The CDR3 DNA reads as TGTGCCAGCAGCGTAGCGGGTAGATCAGATACGCAGTATTTT.

The CDR3 DNA follows: TGCGCCAGCAGTGAACCGGGACAGGGGAACACCGGGGAGCTGTTTTTT. It is translated as CASSEPGQGNTGELFF. The chain uses TRBV10-2 and TRBJ2-2; 9 positions match TRBD1. The CDR3 extends over 16 amino acids. The V gene end was trimmed by 3 bases and the J gene end by 1 base; junction bases not matched to a gene: 3. The germline V gene has CDR1 WSHSY and CDR2 SAAADI.

The chain links TRBV27 to TRBJ1-2, with a possible D match to TRBD1 (6 bases). The V gene's germline CDR1 is MNHEY and CDR2 SMNVEV (reference sequence). The CDR3 totals 14 residues. V lost 3 bases and J lost 4, with 12 bases in between. The CDR3 region has the DNA TGTGCCAGCAGTTTCACCGGGACACCCTATGGCTACACCTTC. Translated: CASSFTGTPYGYTF.

This chain links TRBV7-9 with TRBJ2-5; 9 positions match TRBD2. The CDR3 contains 15 residues. V trimming: 3 bases; J trimming: 2 bases; junction bases outside the gene matches: 4. From germline, CDR1 is SEHNR and CDR2 FQNEAQ (reference sequence). CDR3 amino acids: CASSLVLAGQETQYF. CDR3 nucleotide sequence: TGTGCCAGCAGCTTGGTTCTAGCGGGGCAAGAGACCCAGTACTTC.

The rearrangement links TRBV27 to TRBJ1-4, with D unresolved. Looked up from germline, CDR1 is MNHEY and CDR2 is SMNVEV (reference sequence). V shed 2 bases and J shed 0 bases, with 10 bases lying between them. CDR3 length: 16 amino acids. As DNA, the CDR3 is TGTGCCAGCAGTTTAGTGGCCTCCGCAACTAATGAAAAACTGTTTTTT. It is translated as CASSLVASATNEKLFF.

J is TRBJ1-2 and V is TRBV27, with D possibly being TRBD1 (5 bases). V lost 2 bases to trimming and J lost 5 bases, with 9 bases between them. Germline CDR1 reads MNHEY; CDR2 reads SMNVEV (reference sequence). There are 13 residues in the CDR3. CDR3 region: CASSLNGGYGYTF. The DNA of the CDR3 is TGTGCCAGCAGTTTAAACGGGGGTTATGGCTACACCTTC.

CDR3 loop: CASSFVRAEGADTQYF. For the CDR3, the DNA is TGTGCCAGCAGTTTTGTGAGAGCGGAGGGGGCCGATACGCAGTATTTT. This chain links TRBV27 with TRBJ2-3; tentatively, D is TRBD1 (7 bases). The CDR3 has 16 residues. Germline V lookup: CDR1 MNHEY, CDR2 SMNVEV (reference sequence). With 3 bases removed from V and 6 bases from J, the gap between germline ends came to 19 bases.

The chain recombines TRBV4-1 with TRBJ2-1; 11 nucleotides agree with TRBD2. CDR1 and CDR2 (germline): MGHRA, YSYEKL. The CDR3 spans 14 residues. V dropped 3 bases and J dropped 11; count of bases not matched to a gene: 6. The CDR3, as DNA: TGCGCCAGCAGCCACCCGGGACTAGCGGCGCAGCAGTTCTTC. Translation: CASSHPGLAAQQFF.

The genes are TRBV7-6 and TRBJ1-4, with 7 positions matching TRBD1. V was pared by 1 base and J by 0 bases, with 11 bases of the junction left unmatched. Germline V gene sequence: CDR1 SGHVS, CDR2 FNYEAQ. The CDR3 covers 19 residues. CDR3 coding DNA: TGTGCCAGCAGCTTAGGACCGACAGGGAGACCTGCAACTAATGAAAAACTGTTTTTT. It encodes CASSLGPTGRPATNEKLFF.

The chain recombines TRBV9 with TRBJ2-2; 10 nucleotides align to TRBD2. Trimming cost V 2 bases and J 7 bases; bases outside gene matches: 14. There are 18 residues in the CDR3. The germline CDR1 and CDR2 sequences are SGDLS and YYNGEE. CDR3 protein: CASSVDSGRSFSGGELFF. CDR3 coding DNA: TGTGCCAGCAGCGTGGATAGCGGGAGGTCGTTCAGCGGCGGGGAGCTGTTTTTT. The full variable domain, completed using reference TRBV9 and TRBJ2-2, is DSGVTQTPKHLITATGQRVTLRCSPRSGDLSVYWYQQSLDQGLQFLIQYYNGEERAKGNILERFSAQQFPDLHSELNLSSLELGDSALYFCASSVDSGRSFSGGELFFGEGSRLTVL.

The chain uses TRBV7-3 and TRBJ2-1; 9 bases are shared with TRBD2. Germline V gene data show CDR1 as SGHTA and CDR2 as FQGTGA. The CDR3 length is 15 residues. V was clipped by 3 bases and J by 2 bases; unmatched bases: 2. The CDR3: CASSFAGGPYNEQFF. CDR3 bases: TGTGCCAGCAGCTTCGCGGGAGGGCCCTACAATGAGCAGTTCTTC.

This clone occurred once. V gene TRBV12-5 combines with J gene TRBJ2-7, with D perhaps matching TRBD2 (6 bases). Germline V lookup: CDR1 LGHNT, CDR2 FRNRAP. This CDR3 is built from 15 residues. Trimming removed 1 base from V and 4 bases from J, with 14 bases in between. CDR3: CASGLGASAYYEQYF. The CDR3 bases are TGTGCTAGTGGTTTGGGGGCTAGCGCCTATTACGAGCAGTACTTC.

The rearrangement links TRBV27 to TRBJ2-7, with D possibly matching TRBD1 (6 bases). CDR1 and CDR2 (germline): MNHEY, SMNVEV (reference sequence). V was shortened by 8 bases and J by 4 bases, with 21 bases between the two germline ends. This CDR3 comprises 15 residues. CDR3 sequence (DNA): TGTGCCAGCGCTGCAGGGGTCAGAGGAGATTACGAGCAGTACTTC. Its protein product is CASAAGVRGDYEQYF.

This chain joins TRBV10-3 and TRBJ2-5; 11 bases map to TRBD1. The V segment lost 0 bases and the J segment 2 bases; nucleotides outside the gene matches: 8. Germline values: CDR1 ENHRY, CDR2 SYGVKD. The CDR3 is 18 amino acids. In DNA form, the CDR3 reads TGTGCCATCAGTGAGTCCGAGGGACAGGGGGGCCCTCAAGAGACCCAGTACTTC. This encodes CAISESEGQGGPQETQYF.

The CDR3 region has the DNA TGTGCCAGTAAATCCCACGACGGGGGGCTCTACGAGCAGTACTTC. Its translation: CASKSHDGGLYEQYF. The chain joins TRBV19 to TRBJ2-7; possible D gene TRBD2, 7 bases. With 7 bases removed from V and 3 bases from J, the gap between germline ends came to 19 bases. Germline V gene sequence: CDR1 LNHDA, CDR2 SQIVND (reference sequence). CDR3 length equals 15 residues.

The genes are TRBV2 and TRBJ2-1; D is possibly TRBD2 (5 bases). Germline V gene sequence: CDR1 SNHLY, CDR2 FYNNEI. This CDR3 has 12 residues. Trimming pared 6 bases from V and 8 bases from J, leaving 11 bases between. The CDR3 DNA is TGTGCCAGCAGAGAAACTAGGGATGAGCAGTTCTTC. The encoded protein is CASRETRDEQFF.

This clone was observed a single time. The chain employs TRBV11-3 and TRBJ2-1; D is possibly TRBD1 (6 bases). CDR1 SGHNT and CDR2 YENEEA come from the germline V gene. V shed 0 bases and J shed 10 bases, with 7 bases lying between them. This CDR3 spans 12 amino acids. The CDR3 DNA reads as TGTGCCAGCAGCTTAGAGAGGGGGGAGCAGTTCTTC. This sequence encodes CASSLERGEQFF.